The text below deals with one T cell receptor (beta chain). The treatment denotes: around 19 received Ad26.COV2.S at low or high dose, single or two shots; about 5 received placebo; per-sample allocation not given. The samples date from day 63 after the first vaccine or placebo injection. The CDR3 totals 14 residues. Between the trimmed V and J ends, which lost 5 bases and 0 bases, there was a span of 10 bases. Germline assignment: CDR1 SEHNR and CDR2 FQNEAQ (reference sequence). Libraries were prepared by immunoSEQ multiplex PCR; TCRdb keeps only in-frame clonotypes and omits some of them. The sample consists of approximately 300,000 clones, about 86% of them appearing once. The sample is drawn from a study of Ad26.COV2.S vaccination and SARS-CoV-2 variants.

This sequence was found in a person between 18 and 65 years old who received the Ad26.COV2.S COVID-19 vaccine or a placebo. The J gene is TRBJ1-1, the V gene TRBV7-9; a possible D gene is TRBD1 (5 bases). Sequenced here: peripheral blood, sampled in a trial of Ad26.COV2.S vaccine versus placebo. CDR3 amino acids: CASSRRQMNTEAFF. CDR3 DNA sequence: TGTGCCAGCAGCCGTCGACAGATGAACACTGAAGCTTTCTTT. The full variable domain, in which reference TRBV7-9 and TRBJ1-1 provide the parts outside the CDR3, is DTGVSQNPRHKITKRGQNVTFRCDPISEHNRLYWYRQTLGQGPEFLTYFQNEAQLEKSRLLSDRFSAERPKGSFSTLEIQRTEQGDSAMYLCASSRRQMNTEAFFGQGTRLTVV.